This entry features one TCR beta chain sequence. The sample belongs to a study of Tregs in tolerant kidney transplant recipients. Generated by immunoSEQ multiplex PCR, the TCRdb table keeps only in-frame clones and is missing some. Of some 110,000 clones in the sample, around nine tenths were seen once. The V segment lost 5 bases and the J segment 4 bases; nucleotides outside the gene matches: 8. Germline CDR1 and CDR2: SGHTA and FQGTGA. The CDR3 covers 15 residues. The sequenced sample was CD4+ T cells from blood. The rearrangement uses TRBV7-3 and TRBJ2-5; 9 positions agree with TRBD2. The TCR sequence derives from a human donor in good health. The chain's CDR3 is CASSPGTSRAETQYF. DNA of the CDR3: TGTGCCAGCAGCCCGGGGACTAGCCGGGCAGAGACCCAGTACTTC. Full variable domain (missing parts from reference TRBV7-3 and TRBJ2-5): GAGVSQTPSNKVTEKGKYVELRCDPISGHTALYWYRQSLGQGPEFLIYFQGTGAADDSGLPNDRFFAVRPEGSVSTLKIQRTERGDSAVYLCASSPGTSRAETQYFGPGTRLLVL.